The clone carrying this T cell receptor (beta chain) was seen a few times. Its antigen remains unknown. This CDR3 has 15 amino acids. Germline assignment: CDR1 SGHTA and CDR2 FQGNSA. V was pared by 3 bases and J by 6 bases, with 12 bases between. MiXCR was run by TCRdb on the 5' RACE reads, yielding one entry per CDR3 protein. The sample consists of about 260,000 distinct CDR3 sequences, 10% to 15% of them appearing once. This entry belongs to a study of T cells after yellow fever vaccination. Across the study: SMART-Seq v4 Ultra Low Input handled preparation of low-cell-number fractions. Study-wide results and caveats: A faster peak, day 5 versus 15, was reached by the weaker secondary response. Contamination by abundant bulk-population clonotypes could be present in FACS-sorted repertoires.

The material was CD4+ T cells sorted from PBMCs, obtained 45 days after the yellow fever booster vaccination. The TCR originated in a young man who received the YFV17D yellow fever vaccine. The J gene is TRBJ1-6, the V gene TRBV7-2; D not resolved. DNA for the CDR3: TGTGCCAGCAGCTTGAGGACTAACTCTAATTCACCCCTCCACTTT. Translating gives CASSLRTNSNSPLHF.